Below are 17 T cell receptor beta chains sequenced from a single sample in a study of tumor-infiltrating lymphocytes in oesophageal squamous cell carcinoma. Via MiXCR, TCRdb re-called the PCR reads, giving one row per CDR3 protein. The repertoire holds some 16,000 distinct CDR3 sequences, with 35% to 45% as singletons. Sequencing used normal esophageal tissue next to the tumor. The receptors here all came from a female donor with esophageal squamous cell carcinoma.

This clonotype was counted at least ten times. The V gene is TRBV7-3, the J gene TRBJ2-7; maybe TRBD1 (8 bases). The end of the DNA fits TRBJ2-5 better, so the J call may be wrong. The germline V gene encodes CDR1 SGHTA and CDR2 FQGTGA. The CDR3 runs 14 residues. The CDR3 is CASSPRGRGETQYF. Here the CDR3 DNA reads TGTGCCAGCAGCCCCAGGGGGCGGGGGGAGACCCAGTACTTC.

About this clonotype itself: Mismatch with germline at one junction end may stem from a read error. CDR3 region: CASGTGASYEQYF. The CDR3 DNA follows: TGTGCCAGCGGGACAGGGGCCTCCTACGAGCAGTACTTT. The chain recombines TRBV2 with TRBJ1-6, with 10 positions matching TRBD1. Germline CDR1 reads SNHLY; CDR2 reads FYNNEI. The CDR3 loop spans 13 amino acids.

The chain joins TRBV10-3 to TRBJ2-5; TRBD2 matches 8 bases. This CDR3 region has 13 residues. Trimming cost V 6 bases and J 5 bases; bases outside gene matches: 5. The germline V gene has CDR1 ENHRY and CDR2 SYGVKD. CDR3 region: CAIRSGSSETQYF. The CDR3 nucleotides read TGTGCCATCAGAAGCGGGAGTAGTGAGACCCAGTACTTC.

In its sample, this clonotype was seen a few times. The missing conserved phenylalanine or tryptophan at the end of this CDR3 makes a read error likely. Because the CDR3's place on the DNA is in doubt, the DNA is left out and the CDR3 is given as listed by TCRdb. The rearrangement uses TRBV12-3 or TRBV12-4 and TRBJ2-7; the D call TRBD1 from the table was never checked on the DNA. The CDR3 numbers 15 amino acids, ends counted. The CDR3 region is CASSLTGEKGYTFGS.

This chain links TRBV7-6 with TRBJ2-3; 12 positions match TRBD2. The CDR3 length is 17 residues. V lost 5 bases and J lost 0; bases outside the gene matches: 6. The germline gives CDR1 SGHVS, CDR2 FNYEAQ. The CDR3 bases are TGTGCCAGCAGCCCGGGACTAGCGGGCCCTAGCACAGATACGCAGTATTTT. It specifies CASSPGLAGPSTDTQYF.

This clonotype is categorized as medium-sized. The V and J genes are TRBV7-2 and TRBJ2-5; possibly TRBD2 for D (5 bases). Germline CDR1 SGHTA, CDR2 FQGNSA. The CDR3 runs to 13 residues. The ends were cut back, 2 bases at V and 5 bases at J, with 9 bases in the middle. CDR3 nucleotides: TGTGCCAGCAGCTTACCTAGCTGGGAGACCCAGTACTTC. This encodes CASSLPSWETQYF.

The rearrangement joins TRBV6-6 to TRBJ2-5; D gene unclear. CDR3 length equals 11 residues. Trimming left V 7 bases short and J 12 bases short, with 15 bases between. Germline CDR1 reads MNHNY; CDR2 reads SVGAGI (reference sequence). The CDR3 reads CASTSGPTEYF. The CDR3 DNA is TGTGCCAGCACTTCCGGACCGACGGAGTACTTC.

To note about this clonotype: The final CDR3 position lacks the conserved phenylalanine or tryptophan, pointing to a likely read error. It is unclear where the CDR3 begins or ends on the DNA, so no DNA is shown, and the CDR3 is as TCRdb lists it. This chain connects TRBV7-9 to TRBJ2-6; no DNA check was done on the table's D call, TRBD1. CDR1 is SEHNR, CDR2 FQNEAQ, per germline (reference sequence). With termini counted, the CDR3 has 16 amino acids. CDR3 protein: CASSSGGGLYEQYFGA.

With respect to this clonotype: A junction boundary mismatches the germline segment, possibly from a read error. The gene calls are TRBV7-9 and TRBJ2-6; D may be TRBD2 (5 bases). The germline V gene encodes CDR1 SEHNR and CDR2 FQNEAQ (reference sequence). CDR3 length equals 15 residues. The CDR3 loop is CASSRSGIISSPLHF. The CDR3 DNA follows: TGTGCCAGCAGCCGCTCCGGGATTATTAGCTCACCCCTCCACTTC.

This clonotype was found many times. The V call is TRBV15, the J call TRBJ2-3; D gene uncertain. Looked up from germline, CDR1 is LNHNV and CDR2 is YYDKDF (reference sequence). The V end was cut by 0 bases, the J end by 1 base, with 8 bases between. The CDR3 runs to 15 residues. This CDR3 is CATSRDGIRTDTQYF. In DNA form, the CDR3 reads TGTGCCACCAGCAGAGACGGAATTCGCACAGATACGCAGTATTTT.

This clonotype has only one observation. In DNA form, the CDR3 reads TGTGCCAGCAGCGCCGGACAGGGGGCGATCTCTGAGCAGTTCTTC. It is translated as CASSAGQGAISEQFF. This rearrangement joins TRBV7-3 to TRBJ2-6; TRBD1 agrees at 11 bases. The last part of the DNA fits TRBJ2-1 better; the J call may be wrong. Germline V gives CDR1 SGHTA, CDR2 FQGTGA. This CDR3 contains 15 residues.

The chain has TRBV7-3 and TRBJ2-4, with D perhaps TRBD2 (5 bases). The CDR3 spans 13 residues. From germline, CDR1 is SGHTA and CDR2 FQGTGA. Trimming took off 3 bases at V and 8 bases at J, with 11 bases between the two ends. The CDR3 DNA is TGTGCCAGCAGCTTGGGGAAGGGAGACATTCAGTACTTC. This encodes CASSLGKGDIQYF.

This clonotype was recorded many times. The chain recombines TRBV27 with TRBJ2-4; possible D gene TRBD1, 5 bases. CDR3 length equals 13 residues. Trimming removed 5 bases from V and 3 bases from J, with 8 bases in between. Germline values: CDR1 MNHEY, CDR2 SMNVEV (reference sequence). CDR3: CASSPQGKNIQYF. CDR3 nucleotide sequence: TGTGCCAGCAGTCCCCAGGGCAAAAACATTCAGTACTTC.

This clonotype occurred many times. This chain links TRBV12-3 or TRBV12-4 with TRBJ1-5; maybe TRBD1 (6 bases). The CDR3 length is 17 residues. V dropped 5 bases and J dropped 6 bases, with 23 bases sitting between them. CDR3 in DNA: TGTGCCAGCAGTATAAAATTGCAAACAGGGTTCAGTCAGCCCCAGCATTTT. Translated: CASSIKLQTGFSQPQHF.

The DNA for the CDR3 is TGTGCCAGCACCATACAGGAATTCACTGAAGCTTTCTTT. Translating gives CASTIQEFTEAFF. The V gene is TRBV7-9, the J gene TRBJ1-1; the D gene is possibly TRBD1 (5 bases). The V gene's germline CDR1 is SEHNR and CDR2 FQNEAQ (reference sequence). V was clipped by 7 bases and J by 4 bases, with 13 bases between them. This CDR3 is 13 amino acids long.

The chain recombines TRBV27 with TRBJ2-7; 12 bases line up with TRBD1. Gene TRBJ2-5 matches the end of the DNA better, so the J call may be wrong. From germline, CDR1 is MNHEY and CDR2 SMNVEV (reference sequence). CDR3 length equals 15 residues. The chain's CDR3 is CASSTGTGGVETQYF. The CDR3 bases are TGTGCCAGCAGCACCGGGACAGGGGGCGTTGAGACCCAGTACTTC.

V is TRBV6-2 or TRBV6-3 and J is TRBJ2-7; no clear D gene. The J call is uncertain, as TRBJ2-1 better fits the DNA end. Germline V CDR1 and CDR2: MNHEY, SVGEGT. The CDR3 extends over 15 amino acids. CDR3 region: CASSSSRPIYYEQFF. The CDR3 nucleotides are TGTGCCAGCAGTTCGTCCAGGCCTATATACTACGAGCAGTTCTTC.